This note documents a single TCR beta chain sequence. The specificity of this receptor is unknown. Base quality data are lacking; no much larger clone is found one base away. Patients chosen for sequencing had shown expansion of CD8+CD57+ cells by flow cytometry. Every patient had severe acquired aplastic anemia, diagnosed using the International Study of Aplastic Anemia and Agranulocytosis and Camitta criteria. No patient had received any therapy when blood was sampled. The study deep-sequenced TCR repertoires of sorted CD4+ and CD8+ blood T cells from severe aplastic anemia patients and healthy subjects. Patients were enrolled in the USA under clinicaltrials.gov protocols 00001620, 01623167, 00001397, 00071045, 00081523 and 00961064. Ficoll-Paque density gradient centrifugation was used to isolate peripheral blood mononuclear cells. CD4+ and CD8+ T cells were sorted by FACS or magnetic beads before DNA extraction.

A distance of 12 bases separates the germline ends of V and J, which lose 4 bases and 1 base respectively. Based on the germline V gene (reference sequence), the CDR1 and CDR2 sequences are LGHDT and YNNKEL. Its CDR3 holds 15 amino acids, cysteine through phenylalanine. The only DNA kept is the CDR3, 45 bases in frame from the first base. Genomic DNA was used as template for profiling of TCR beta VDJ combinations and CDR3 sequences. An Illumina HiSeq 2000 was used for TCR repertoire sequencing. The source study handled its data this way. Repertoire assessment relied on Simpson's diversity index, CDR3 size and DJ length profiles, and TRBV/TRBJ rearrangement plots. Whichever DNA sequence was most abundant in the deep sequencing data was defined as the immunodominant clone. CDR3 amino acid sequences were checked for sharing between subjects and were compared against published repertoires and the VDJdb database. The public sequencing data were trimmed at Q25 with fastp and processed into clonotypes with MiXCR by TCRdb, which kept only in-frame beta chains. CDR3 protein duplicates are merged, each entry listing the most common genes and DNA. The V and J calls, along with clone size, are taken from TCRdb and not from the paper's own processing. Recorded for this sample are about 180,000 distinct CDR3 sequences; less than 60% of them occurred a single time. The leading ten clones occupy about 1.8% of the sample.

This entry belongs to a study of CD8+CD57+ T cells in acquired aplastic anemia (dated by TCRdb to the late 2010s). As for the study more broadly: A mean of roughly 2.9 ug of DNA, ranging from roughly 0.19 to 27.4 ug, was extracted from sorted CD4+ and CD8+ cells. CD8+CD57+ expansion was defined as a frequency above the mean frequency observed in healthy subjects. What the research found in general, with its limitations: Around 30 CD8+ CDR3 sequences were found to be shared between patients and controls, but these sequences appeared to be highly expressed in patients and within the immunodominant clones of the patients. Between patients and healthy controls, no significant difference in CD8+ Simpson's diversity was found (P=0.060).

The receptor was isolated from a human donor with aplastic anemia. The material sequenced was sorted CD4+, CD8+, or CD8+CD57+ T cells (not recorded which) from PBMCs. The sequence joins TRBV3-1 to TRBJ2-3, with the D gene uncertain. This receptor carries the CDR3 CASSLRPAGTDTQYF. The DNA sequence is TGTGCCAGCAGCCTCCGCCCCGCGGGCACAGATACGCAGTATTTT.